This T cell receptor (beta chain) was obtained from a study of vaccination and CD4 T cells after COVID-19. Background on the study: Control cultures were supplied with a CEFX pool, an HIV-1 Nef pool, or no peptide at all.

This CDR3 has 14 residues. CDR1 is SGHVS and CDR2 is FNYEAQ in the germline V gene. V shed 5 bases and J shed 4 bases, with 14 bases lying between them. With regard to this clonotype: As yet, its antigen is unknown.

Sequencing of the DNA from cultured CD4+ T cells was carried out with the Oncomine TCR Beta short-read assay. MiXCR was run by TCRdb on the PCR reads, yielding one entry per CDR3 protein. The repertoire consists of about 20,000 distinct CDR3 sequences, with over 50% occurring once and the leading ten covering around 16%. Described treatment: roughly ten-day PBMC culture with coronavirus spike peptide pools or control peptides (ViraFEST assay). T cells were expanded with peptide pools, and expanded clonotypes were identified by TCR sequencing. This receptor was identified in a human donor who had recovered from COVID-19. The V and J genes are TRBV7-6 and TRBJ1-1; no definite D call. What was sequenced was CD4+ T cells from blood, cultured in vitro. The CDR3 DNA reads TGTGCCAGCAGCCTGGGCTTATTGGGCACTGAAGCTTTCTTT. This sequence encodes CASSLGLLGTEAFF. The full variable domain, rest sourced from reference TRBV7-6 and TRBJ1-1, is GAGVSQSPRYKVTKRGQDVALRCDPISGHVSLYWYRQALGQGPEFLTYFNYEAQQDKSGLPNDRFSAERPEGSISTLTIQRTEQRDSAMYRCASSLGLLGTEAFFGQGTRLTVV.